This T cell receptor (beta chain) was sequenced in a study of prognosis after radiotherapy for stage I lung cancer. General study results and limits: Patients who had metastases reportedly showed TRBV and TRBJ gene usage that varied from that of patients who did not.

The ends were cut back, 6 bases at V and 1 base at J, with 13 bases in the middle. The CDR3 runs to 16 residues. The V gene's germline CDR1 is SNHLY and CDR2 FYNNEI. In its sample, this clonotype ranks as medium-sized (0.01 to 0.1%). Its antigen is still unknown. The study amplified the TCR beta CDR3 region from genomic DNA. This amplification was carried out by two rounds of multiplex PCR. Primers targeting each individual TRBV and TRBJ gene were applied in first-round PCR. Primers of the universal type were employed in the second round of PCR. TCRdb re-derived calls from the multiplex PCR reads in MiXCR, one entry per CDR3 protein. The repertoire holds tens of thousands of distinct CDR3 sequences, with about 43% as singletons.

The clonotype originates from a donor aged 50 or older with non-small cell lung cancer. The chain joins TRBV2 to TRBJ2-6, with D tentatively TRBD1 or TRBD2 (7 bases each). The specimen was PBMCs, collected before or after stereotactic body radiation therapy (not recorded which). CDR3 bases: TGTGCCAGCAGCCCAGGGGGGGCGTCTGGGGCCAACGTCCTGACTTTC. Amino acid sequence: CASSPGGASGANVLTF.